This TCR beta chain was profiled in a study of T cells in women clearing cervical HPV infection. Study at large: Cases: HPV16-related CIN3 or worse on histology, a couple of invasive cancers.

Repertoires were generated with immunoSEQ multiplex PCR, while TCRdb's copy carries only in-frame clones and drops some. The sample data list tens of thousands of clones. Material for sequencing was blood buffy coat. This clonotype was sampled from a woman aged 18 to 75 with a cervical HPV16 infection that either progressed to CIN3+ or cleared (not recorded which).

CDR3 DNA (partial): TGTGCCAGCATGGGCCGGCCCACGAGCTACGAG. Its translation is CASMGRPTSYE. The full CDR3 is CASMGRPTSYEQYF. V and J are TRBV2 and TRBJ2-7; no reliable D call. The read is 3 residues too short to cover the CDR3 end, so that end is filled in from the germline J gene. The CDR3 contains 14 residues. Germline V gene sequence: CDR1 SNHLY, CDR2 FYNNEI. The V gene lost 7 bases and the J gene lost 3 bases, with 16 bases spanning the gap.